These 25 T cell receptor beta chains originate from one sample sequenced in a study of cytomegalovirus exposure and HLA in healthy donors. Clones were read by immunoSEQ multiplex PCR, and TCRdb kept only the in-frame ones, dropping some. In the table there are some 150,000 clones, around nine tenths of which are singletons. Material: PBMCs. The receptors stem from a man between 18 and 29 years old in good health and CMV-seropositive.

The sample holds a few counts of this clone. V and J are TRBV5-1 and TRBJ2-7; TRBD2 aligns across 9 bases. The CDR3 spans 16 residues. V lost 6 bases to trimming and J lost 0 bases; unmatched junction nucleotides: 10. In germline, CDR1 is SGHRS, CDR2 YFSETQ. CDR3 DNA: TGCGCCAGCAAGAGTAGCGGGGGACTCAGCTCCTACGAGCAGTACTTC. Translated, it gives CASKSSGGLSSYEQYF.

The rearrangement joins TRBV2 to TRBJ1-5; possibly TRBD1 for D (6 bases). Germline CDR1 reads SNHLY; CDR2 reads FYNNEI. The CDR3 consists of 14 residues. The V and J ends lost 8 bases and 2 bases respectively, with 13 bases between them. The CDR3 bases are TGTGCCAGCCACCGGGACATAGGCAATCAGCCCCAGCATTTT. It translates to CASHRDIGNQPQHF.

The chain couples TRBV27 to TRBJ2-3; possibly TRBD2 for D (6 bases). V lost 2 bases, J lost 0 bases, and 9 bases lay in between. The CDR3 sequence is 15 residues long. Germline loops: CDR1 MNHEY, CDR2 SMNVEV (reference sequence). CDR3 in amino acids: CASSLVAASTDTQYF. CDR3 sequence (DNA): TGTGCCAGCAGTTTAGTAGCGGCTAGCACAGATACGCAGTATTTT.

This sequence joins TRBV28 and TRBJ2-7, with 8 bases identical to TRBD2. The germline V gene encodes CDR1 MDHEN and CDR2 SYDVKM. The V and J ends lost 3 bases and 4 bases, in that order; junction bases with no gene match: 8. The CDR3 runs to 15 residues. The CDR3 DNA reads TGTGCCAGCAGTTTGCATGCGGGGGGACTTTACGAGCAGTACTTC. This sequence encodes CASSLHAGGLYEQYF.

The chain uses TRBV18 and TRBJ2-5, with 8 bases identical to TRBD1. Germline CDR1 is KGHSH and CDR2 is LQKENI. This CDR3 is 14 amino acids long. V dropped 2 bases and J dropped 2; count of bases not matched to a gene: 1. CDR3 coding DNA: TGTGCCAGCTCACCAGGACAGGGTCAAGAGACCCAGTACTTC. Residues: CASSPGQGQETQYF.

This clone was detected only a few times. The chain is built from TRBV4-3 and TRBJ1-2; tentatively, D is TRBD1 (6 bases). Germline V gene lookup returns CDR1 LGHNA and CDR2 YSLEER. The V end was cut by 3 bases, the J end by 0 bases, with 11 bases between. The CDR3 contains 15 residues. CDR3 sequence: CASSQTDSPNYGYTF. The CDR3 bases are TGCGCCAGCAGCCAGACGGACAGTCCTAACTATGGCTACACCTTC.

V gene TRBV18 combines with J gene TRBJ2-1; TRBD2 matches at 11 bases. Germline CDR1 is KGHSH and CDR2 is LQKENI. The CDR3 covers 15 residues. The ends lost 5 bases at V and 7 bases at J; junction bases unmatched: 7. The CDR3 protein is CASSSLAGAPNEQFF. The CDR3 DNA is TGTGCCAGCTCATCACTAGCGGGAGCCCCGAATGAGCAGTTCTTC.

V usage is TRBV6-5 and J usage is TRBJ1-3; D possibly corresponds to TRBD1 (5 bases). CDR3 length: 12 amino acids. Between the trimmed V and J ends, which lost 8 bases and 7 bases, there was a span of 12 bases. Germline assignment: CDR1 MNHEY and CDR2 SVGAGI. The CDR3 DNA follows: TGTGCCAGCGGCCGGCAGGGCAACACCATATATTTT. It yields the protein CASGRQGNTIYF.

V gene TRBV7-2 combines with J gene TRBJ1-4, with 8 bases fitting TRBD1. After removal of 4 bases from V and 4 bases from J, the junction contained 5 bases not matched to a gene. The CDR3 has 15 residues. The germline gives CDR1 SGHTA, CDR2 FQGNSA. The CDR3 DNA follows: TGTGCCAGCAGCTCCGGACAGGGAAGTAATGAAAAACTGTTTTTT. Translation: CASSSGQGSNEKLFF.

J is TRBJ2-1 and V is TRBV4-2, with TRBD1 as a possible D gene (5 bases). Germline V lookup: CDR1 LGHNA, CDR2 YNFKEQ. Trimming removed 1 base at V and 7 bases at J, with 23 bases between. This CDR3 has 18 amino acids. DNA of the CDR3: TGTGCCAGCAGCCAAGCCGACGTTGGACATGGCGGACGAAATGAGCAGTTCTTC. This gives the protein CASSQADVGHGGRNEQFF.

The chain employs TRBV13 and TRBJ1-3; D gene ambiguous. V lost 5 bases and J 8 bases, leaving 13 bases between the germline ends. This CDR3 spans 13 amino acids. The V gene's germline CDR1 is PRHDT and CDR2 FYEKMQ (reference sequence). CDR3 sequence: CASSPRGFDTIYF. As DNA, the CDR3 is TGTGCCAGCAGCCCGAGAGGGTTTGACACCATATATTTT.

The count of this clone is one. The V and J genes are TRBV7-9 and TRBJ2-1; 8 bases fit TRBD1. This CDR3 is 14 amino acids long. Trimming took 1 base from V and 8 from J; bases not matched to a gene: 4. Germline CDR1 reads SEHNR; CDR2 reads FQNEAQ (reference sequence). The CDR3 here is CASSLGDRSDEQFF. The CDR3 DNA reads as TGTGCCAGCAGCTTAGGGGACAGGTCCGATGAGCAGTTCTTC.

The chain couples TRBV4-3 to TRBJ2-1; tentative D call: TRBD2 (5 bases). Germline V gene sequence: CDR1 LGHNA, CDR2 YSLEER. This CDR3 region has 15 residues. Trimming cost V 2 bases and J 9 bases, with 17 bases left between them. CDR3 amino acids: CASSQHHKTSSEQFF. CDR3 in DNA: TGCGCCAGCAGCCAACATCACAAAACTAGTAGTGAGCAGTTCTTC.

The chain is built from TRBV5-1 and TRBJ2-3; D call uncertain. Per the germline V gene, CDR1 is SGHRS and CDR2 is YFSETQ. CDR3 length equals 12 residues. The V and J ends lost 4 bases and 2 bases respectively, with 5 bases between them. The CDR3 bases are TGCGCCAGCAGCCTTGTCACAGATACGCAGTATTTT. Translating gives CASSLVTDTQYF.

A single count supports this clone. The chain links TRBV4-1 to TRBJ1-1, with TRBD1 matching 9 bases. Germline-derived CDR1 and CDR2 are MGHRA and YSYEKL. Trimming took 1 base from V and 0 from J; bases not matched to a gene: 12. CDR3 length equals 19 residues. The CDR3 region has the DNA TGCGCCAGCAGCCAAGTCATCCCTTGGGACAGGGAGATGAACACTGAAGCTTTCTTT. Translated, it gives CASSQVIPWDREMNTEAFF.

The chain combines TRBV2 with TRBJ2-2; D is undetermined. Germline loops: CDR1 SNHLY, CDR2 FYNNEI. V was clipped by 2 bases and J by 8 bases, with 6 bases between them. The length of the CDR3 is 12 residues. Here the CDR3 DNA reads TGTGCCAGCAGTGAAAGAGAAGGGGAGCTGTTTTTT. Amino acids: CASSEREGELFF. Full variable domain (missing parts from reference TRBV2 and TRBJ2-2): EPEVTQTPSHQVTQMGQEVILRCVPISNHLYFYWYRQILGQKVEFLVSFYNNEISEKSEIFDDQFSVERPDGSNFTLKIRSTKLEDSAMYFCASSEREGELFFGEGSRLTVL.

The V and J genes are TRBV28 and TRBJ2-5, with 11 bases lining up with TRBD2. CDR3 length equals 14 residues. Trimming at V came to 6 bases and at J to 5 bases, leaving 5 bases not matched to a gene. Germline CDR1 is MDHEN and CDR2 is SYDVKM. CDR3 coding DNA: TGTGCCAGCAGCTGGGGGACTAGCGGCGAGACCCAGTACTTC. Its protein is CASSWGTSGETQYF.

This clone was seen once. The V call is TRBV4-3, the J call TRBJ1-4; tentative D call: TRBD1 (5 bases). Germline V CDR1 and CDR2: LGHNA, YSLEER. CDR3 length: 17 residues. The ends were cut back, 1 base at V and 0 bases at J, with 12 bases in the middle. The CDR3 is CASSQGKDTATNEKLFF. The CDR3 DNA follows: TGCGCCAGCAGCCAAGGAAAGGACACCGCAACTAATGAAAAACTGTTTTTT.

V usage is TRBV7-9 and J usage is TRBJ2-3; 15 nucleotides agree with TRBD2. Germline V gives CDR1 SEHNR, CDR2 FQNEAQ (reference sequence). The trim removed 0 bases at V and 0 bases at J, leaving 4 bases unmatched. CDR3 size: 19 residues. The CDR3 DNA sequence: TGTGCCAGCAGCTTAGCTCGGACTAGCGGGGGGGCTAGCACAGATACGCAGTATTTT. Protein sequence: CASSLARTSGGASTDTQYF.

This sequence joins TRBV13 and TRBJ1-6; D is possibly TRBD1 (6 bases). V was cut by 5 bases and J by 10 bases, with 21 bases left in between. The germline V gene encodes CDR1 PRHDT and CDR2 FYEKMQ (reference sequence). The CDR3 length is 16 residues. CDR3 sequence: CASSPDGGGRNSPLHF. DNA for the CDR3: TGTGCCAGCAGCCCCGACGGGGGGGGGCGAAACTCACCCCTCCACTTT.

The rearrangement links TRBV18 to TRBJ1-1, with TRBD1 matching over 7 bases. The CDR3 is 14 residues long. Germline V gene lookup returns CDR1 KGHSH and CDR2 LQKENI. V shed 2 bases, J shed 4 bases, and the junction held 4 bases outside the gene matches. The CDR3 protein is CASSPRGQPTEAFF. The CDR3 region has the DNA TGTGCCAGCTCACCAAGGGGGCAGCCCACTGAAGCTTTCTTT. The full variable domain, with the rest looked up from reference TRBV18 and TRBJ1-1, is NAGVMQNPRHLVRRRGQEARLRCSPMKGHSHVYWYRQLPEEGLKFMVYLQKENIIDESGMPKERFSAEFPKEGPSILRIQQVVRGDSAAYFCASSPRGQPTEAFFGQGTRLTVV.

This clone showed up just a few times. V is TRBV5-4 and J is TRBJ1-6; the D is unclear. The CDR3 totals 14 residues. Trimming took 9 bases from V and 10 from J, leaving 20 bases between them. Per the germline V gene, CDR1 is SGHNT and CDR2 is YYREEE (reference sequence). Here the CDR3 DNA reads TGTGCCATGAGCCCGGGAGGGTCATTATCACCCCTCCACTTT. Translation gives CAMSPGGSLSPLHF.

In its sample, this clone was seen a few times. The chain links TRBV5-1 to TRBJ2-1; TRBD1 matches at 8 bases. In germline, CDR1 is SGHRS, CDR2 YFSETQ. The CDR3 is 17 amino acids. With V trimmed by 2 bases and J by 3 bases, 10 bases remained unmatched. The CDR3, as DNA: TGCGCCAGCAGCTTTGGGGGTGGACAGGGTTTCTACAATGAGCAGTTCTTC. Its translation: CASSFGGGQGFYNEQFF.

J is TRBJ2-3 and V is TRBV18, with a tentative D call TRBD2 (6 bases). CDR1 KGHSH and CDR2 LQKENI come from the germline V gene. The CDR3 runs to 17 residues. V was shortened by 2 bases and J by 1 base, with 16 bases between the two germline ends. CDR3 loop: CASSPGGTSVRTDTQYF. As DNA, the CDR3 is TGTGCCAGCTCACCAGGGGGGACTTCCGTACGCACAGATACGCAGTATTTT.

The chain has TRBV19 and TRBJ2-7; 11 bases fit TRBD2. Per germline, CDR1 LNHDA and CDR2 SQIVND (reference sequence). The CDR3 runs 16 residues. V lost 3 bases, J lost 1 base, and 5 bases stayed unmatched. CDR3 in DNA: TGTGCCAGTAGTATTGATAGCGGGAGGGAATCCTACGAGCAGTACTTC. It codes for CASSIDSGRESYEQYF.